Listed here are 3 T cell receptor beta chains from one sample, sequenced in a study of Ad26.COV2.S vaccination and SARS-CoV-2 variants. As to treatment: 15 to 20 received Ad26.COV2.S at low or high dose, single or two shots; roughly five received placebo; per-sample allocation not given. Samples came from day 63 after the first vaccine or placebo injection. Profiling relied on immunoSEQ multiplex PCR, and the TCRdb table lists in-frame clones only, not all of them. The table has 250,000 to 300,000 clones, around 87% seen once. The source material was peripheral blood, sampled in a trial of Ad26.COV2.S vaccine versus placebo. These receptors were obtained from a person aged 18-65 years who received the Ad26.COV2.S COVID-19 vaccine or a placebo.

This clone was counted a single time. The chain uses TRBV7-9 and TRBJ1-1; weak D call: TRBD1 (5 bases). The CDR3 consists of 14 residues. Germline CDR1 SEHNR, CDR2 FQNEAQ (reference sequence). V lost 1 base, J lost 4 bases, and 10 bases lay in between. The CDR3, as DNA: TGTGCCAGCAGCTTAGATGGGACTACCACTGAAGCTTTCTTT. This gives the protein CASSLDGTTTEAFF.

The chain joins TRBV6-5 to TRBJ1-4; maybe TRBD1 (5 bases). The ends were cut back, 5 bases at V and 5 bases at J, with 12 bases in the middle. In germline, CDR1 is MNHEY, CDR2 SVGAGI. There are 14 residues in the CDR3. The CDR3 is CASSPRDGNEKLFF. The CDR3 DNA is TGTGCCAGCAGTCCCCGGGACGGAAATGAAAAACTGTTTTTT.

This clone has just a few counts. V and J are TRBV6-1 and TRBJ2-2; perhaps TRBD2 as D (6 bases). The CDR3 has 17 residues. Germline values: CDR1 MNHNS, CDR2 SASEGT. Trimming left V 3 bases short and J 1 base short, with 15 bases between. The DNA for the CDR3 is TGTGCCAGCAGTGACATCCAGGCTAGCGAGAACACCGGGGAGCTGTTTTTT. Amino acid sequence: CASSDIQASENTGELFF.